This T cell receptor (beta chain) originates from a study of shared clonotypes between healthy human individuals. Sequenced by immunoSEQ multiplex PCR; TCRdb stores in-frame clones only, minus some. The repertoire includes fewer than 400,000 clones, approximately 79% of them detected once, and under 13% sits in the top ten. With regard to this clone: What it binds is unknown.

General study points: Naive CD4 clonotype sharing across a few donors was approximately 5%.

This TCR was recovered from a man aged 30-40 years in good health. Sample: memory CD4+ T cells sorted from blood. The subset here: CD45RA-negative fraction.

CDR3 in amino acids: CASSLLGTKDYEQYF. DNA of the CDR3: TGTGCCAGCAGCTTACTAGGAACAAAGGACTACGAGCAGTACTTC. This chain joins TRBV5-4 and TRBJ2-5, with D possibly matching TRBD2 (5 bases). The end of the DNA aligns better with TRBJ2-7, so the J call may be wrong. From germline, CDR1 is SGHNT and CDR2 YYREEE (reference sequence). The CDR3 runs to 15 residues.